The clone carrying this T cell receptor (beta chain) was detected many times. What it binds is unknown. This specimen belongs to a study of identical twins. Losses at the gene ends were 3 bases for V and 3 bases for J; bases not matched to a gene: 6. The CDR3 extends over 15 amino acids. Using its own MiXCR run on the 5' RACE reads, TCRdb lists one record per CDR3 protein. The sample has nearly 650,000 distinct CDR3 sequences; just over 7% are singletons. Study-wide results and limits: Low generation probability was overrepresented in out-of-frame alpha sequences shared by twins.

The same sample was also used in a study of yellow fever vaccine responses in identical twins.

The rearrangement joins TRBV12-3 or TRBV12-4 to TRBJ2-7, with 9 bases fitting TRBD1. The specimen was PBMCs. This clonotype was sampled from a woman aged 18-29 years in good health. This CDR3 reads CASSFGQGINYEQYF. The CDR3 DNA reads as TGTGCCAGCAGTTTCGGACAGGGGATTAACTACGAGCAGTACTTC.